This entry lists 16 T cell receptor beta chains sequenced from one sample in a study of T cells in Graves' hyperthyroidism and ophthalmopathy. The TCR beta CDR3 regions underwent amplification using RNA transcripts as the source. During a first-round RT-PCR of the TCR CDR3, the HTBI primer set was used. MiXCR was run by TCRdb on the multiplex PCR reads, yielding one entry per CDR3 protein. The data contain about 92,000 distinct CDR3 sequences, 51% of them singletons. Sequencing input: blood. These receptors all stem from a woman between 40 and 50 years old with Graves' hyperthyroidism.

This clonotype occurred many times. CDR3: CASSISGAASNQPQHF. CDR3 nucleotide sequence: TGTGCCAGTAGTATAAGCGGGGCGGCTAGCAATCAGCCCCAGCATTTT. This rearrangement joins TRBV19 to TRBJ1-5; D may be TRBD1 (5 bases). The ends were cut back, 2 bases at V and 0 bases at J, with 11 bases in the middle. The germline V gene has CDR1 LNHDA and CDR2 SQIVND (reference sequence). This CDR3 region has 16 residues.

V and J are TRBV7-2 and TRBJ1-1; possible D gene TRBD1, 5 bases. The CDR3 consists of 14 residues. The germline V gene has CDR1 SGHTA and CDR2 FQGNSA. Between the trimmed V and J ends, which lost 5 bases and 3 bases, there was a span of 13 bases. As DNA, the CDR3 is TGTGCCAGCAGCCCGGGACGCGGGTACACTGAAGCTTTCTTT. Protein: CASSPGRGYTEAFF.

This clonotype came up many times. The chain joins TRBV20-1 to TRBJ2-7; weak D call: TRBD1 (6 bases). The CDR3 runs to 13 residues. V was shortened by 1 base and J by 2 bases, with 9 bases between the two germline ends. Germline CDR1 is DFQATT and CDR2 is SNEGSKA (reference sequence). DNA for the CDR3: TGCAGTGCTAGAGCAGACAGGCCCTACGAGCAGTACTTC. Amino acids: CSARADRPYEQYF.

The genes are TRBV28 and TRBJ2-2; D is uncertain. CDR3 length: 11 amino acids. V was pared by 6 bases and J by 6 bases, with 5 bases between. Germline CDR1 and CDR2: MDHEN and SYDVKM. DNA of the CDR3: TGTGCCAGCAGACCTCCCGGGGAGCTGTTTTTT. Protein product: CASRPPGELFF.

This clonotype was detected many times. This rearrangement joins TRBV5-1 to TRBJ2-7; TRBD2 aligns across 11 bases. This CDR3 has 15 residues. V trimming: 4 bases; J trimming: 5 bases; junction bases outside the gene matches: 8. The germline V gene encodes CDR1 SGHRS and CDR2 YFSETQ. As DNA, the CDR3 is TGCGCCAGCAGCGCCACTAGCGGGAGATTCAACGAGCAGTACTTC. Amino acid sequence: CASSATSGRFNEQYF.

The chain combines TRBV12-3 or TRBV12-4 with TRBJ2-5; D remains ambiguous. V was pared by 0 bases and J by 0 bases, with 17 bases between. The CDR3 has 18 amino acids. The CDR3 nucleotides read TGTGCCAGCAGTTTAGCGATTATGGTCCCGACTTACCAAGAGACCCAGTACTTC. This codes for CASSLAIMVPTYQETQYF.

This clonotype was seen repeatedly, ten times or more. This chain joins TRBV5-6 and TRBJ2-7, with 10 bases matching TRBD2. Germline trimming cut 0 bases from V and 2 bases from J; bases unmatched to any gene: 5. In germline, CDR1 is SGHDT, CDR2 YYEEEE. The CDR3 covers 16 residues. The CDR3 reads CASSLDTSGAAYEQYF. CDR3 DNA: TGTGCCAGCAGCTTGGACACTAGCGGGGCCGCCTACGAGCAGTACTTC.

This clonotype was recorded at least ten times. This sequence joins TRBV6-2 or TRBV6-3 and TRBJ2-7, with D unclear. The CDR3 is made up of 13 amino acids. The V end was cut by 2 bases, the J end by 0 bases, with 5 bases between. Germline values: CDR1 MNHEY, CDR2 SVGEGT. CDR3: CASSYHISYEQYF. DNA of the CDR3: TGTGCCAGCAGTTACCACATCTCCTACGAGCAGTACTTC.

This sequence joins TRBV9 and TRBJ1-2; the D is unclear. The CDR3 contains 14 residues. CDR1 SGDLS and CDR2 YYNGEE come from the germline V gene. V dropped 4 bases and J dropped 5 bases, with 15 bases sitting between them. CDR3 DNA sequence: TGTGCCAGCAGCTCCCCTCGGGTCGGTTATGGCTACACCTTC. It is translated as CASSSPRVGYGYTF.

This clonotype was recorded at least ten times. The chain couples TRBV6-1 to TRBJ1-2; no firm D call. The CDR3 extends over 14 amino acids. Germline assignment: CDR1 MNHNS and CDR2 SASEGT. Trimming left V 0 bases short and J 2 bases short, with 7 bases between. In DNA form, the CDR3 reads TGTGCCAGCAGTGAAGCGGACGGGAACTATGGCTACACCTTC. It specifies CASSEADGNYGYTF.

This clonotype appeared many times. The chain carries TRBV2 and TRBJ2-6, with a tentative D call TRBD1 (5 bases). Looked up from germline, CDR1 is SNHLY and CDR2 is FYNNEI. CDR3 length: 15 amino acids. V was clipped by 5 bases and J by 0 bases, with 8 bases between them. CDR3 bases: TGTGCCAGCAGTCAGGGTTTCTCTGGGGCCAACGTCCTGACTTTC. It encodes CASSQGFSGANVLTF.

V and J are TRBV15 and TRBJ1-2, with TRBD1 as a possible D gene (5 bases). This CDR3 contains 11 residues. The germline V gene has CDR1 LNHNV and CDR2 YYDKDF (reference sequence). Deletions cut 7 bases from V and 6 bases from J, with 9 bases between. The CDR3 loop reads CATKTVDGYTF. CDR3 sequence (DNA): TGTGCCACCAAGACAGTGGATGGCTACACCTTC. The full variable domain, rest sourced from reference TRBV15 and TRBJ1-2, is DAMVIQNPRYQVTQFGKPVTLSCSQTLNHNVMYWYQQKSSQAPKLLFHYYDKDFNNEADTPDNFQSRRPNTSFCFLDIRSPGLGDTAMYLCATKTVDGYTFGSGTRLTVV.

This clonotype was counted at least ten times. The V call is TRBV7-2, the J call TRBJ1-6; D is undetermined. Germline loops: CDR1 SGHTA, CDR2 FQGNSA. CDR3 length: 18 residues. V lost 5 bases, J lost 0 bases, and 17 bases lay in between. The CDR3 bases are TGTGCCAGCAGCCAAGAGGAGGGTTCGTCCTCCTATAATTCACCCCTCCACTTT. Its protein product is CASSQEEGSSSYNSPLHF.

V gene TRBV7-9 combines with J gene TRBJ1-1; maybe TRBD1 (6 bases). V was pared by 5 bases and J by 4 bases, with 17 bases between. The CDR3 extends over 15 amino acids. The germline V gene encodes CDR1 SEHNR and CDR2 FQNEAQ (reference sequence). The CDR3 nucleotides are TGTGCCAGCAGCCCCTTCGGGAGGGGGGTCACTGAAGCTTTCTTT. Amino acid sequence: CASSPFGRGVTEAFF.

For this clonotype: Given the absence of the conserved phenylalanine or tryptophan at the CDR3 end, a read error is likely. This rearrangement joins TRBV7-9 to TRBJ2-6; D is perhaps TRBD2 (6 bases). The CDR3 loop spans 16 amino acids. CDR1 and CDR2 from the germline V gene are SEHNR and FQNEAQ (reference sequence). V was trimmed by 5 bases and J by 4 bases, leaving 15 bases between them. The CDR3 nucleotides read TGTGCCAGCAGCGTTGAGGCGGGGCCGGGGGCCAACGTCCTGACTTCC. Protein product: CASSVEAGPGANVLTS.

This clonotype came up once. The chain joins TRBV7-9 to TRBJ1-1, with a weak D call TRBD1 (5 bases). V was trimmed by 3 bases and J by 1 base, leaving 9 bases between them. The CDR3 is 14 residues long. Germline V lookup: CDR1 SEHNR, CDR2 FQNEAQ (reference sequence). DNA for the CDR3: TGTGCCAGCAGCTTCCGGGACTGGAACACTGAAGCTTTCTTT. Translated: CASSFRDWNTEAFF.